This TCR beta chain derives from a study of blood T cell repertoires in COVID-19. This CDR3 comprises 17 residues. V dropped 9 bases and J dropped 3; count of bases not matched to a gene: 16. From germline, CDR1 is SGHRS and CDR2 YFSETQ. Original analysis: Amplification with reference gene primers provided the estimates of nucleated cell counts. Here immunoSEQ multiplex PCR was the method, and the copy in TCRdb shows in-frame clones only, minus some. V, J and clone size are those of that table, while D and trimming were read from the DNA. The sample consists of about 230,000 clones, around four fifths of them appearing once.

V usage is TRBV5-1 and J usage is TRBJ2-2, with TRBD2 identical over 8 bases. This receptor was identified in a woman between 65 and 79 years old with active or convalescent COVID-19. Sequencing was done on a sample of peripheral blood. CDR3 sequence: CATAGRAGDIDTGELFF. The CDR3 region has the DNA TGCGCCACCGCCGGAAGAGCGGGGGATATAGACACCGGGGAGCTGTTTTTT. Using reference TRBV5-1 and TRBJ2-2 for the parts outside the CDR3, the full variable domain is KAGVTQTPRYLIKTRGQQVTLSCSPISGHRSVSWYQQTPGQGLQFLFEYFSETQRNKGNFPGRFSGRQFSNSRSEMNVSTLELGDSALYLCATAGRAGDIDTGELFFGEGSRLTVL.